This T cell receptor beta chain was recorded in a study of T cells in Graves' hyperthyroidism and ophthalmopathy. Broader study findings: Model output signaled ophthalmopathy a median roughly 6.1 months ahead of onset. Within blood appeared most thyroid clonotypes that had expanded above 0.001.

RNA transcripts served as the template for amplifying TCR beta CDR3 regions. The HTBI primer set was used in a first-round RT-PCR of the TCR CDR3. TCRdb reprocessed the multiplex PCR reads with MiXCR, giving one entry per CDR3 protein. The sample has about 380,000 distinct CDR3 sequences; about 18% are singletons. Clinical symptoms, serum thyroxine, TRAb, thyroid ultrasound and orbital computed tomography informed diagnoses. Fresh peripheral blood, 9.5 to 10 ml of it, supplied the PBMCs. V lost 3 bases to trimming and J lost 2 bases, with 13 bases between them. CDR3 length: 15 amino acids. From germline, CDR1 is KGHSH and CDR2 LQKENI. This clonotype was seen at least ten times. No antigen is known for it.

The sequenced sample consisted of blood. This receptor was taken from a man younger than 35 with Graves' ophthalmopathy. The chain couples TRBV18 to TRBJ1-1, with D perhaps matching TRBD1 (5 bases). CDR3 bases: TGTGCCAGCTCACCGGGGGGAAGTCGAAACACTGAAGCTTTCTTT. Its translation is CASSPGGSRNTEAFF.